This TCR beta chain was sequenced during a study of blood T cells in healthy people across ages. With a J-beta primer mix and a sample-barcoded 5' primer, a second PCR ran about 6 to 11 cycles. Every cDNA molecule bore a tag from a template-switch adaptor containing 12 random nucleotides. TCRdb independently ran MiXCR on the 5' RACE reads; one entry per CDR3 protein. The top ten clones hold approximately 2% of a sample with about 2 million distinct CDR3 sequences, just under 50% of them seen once. The sequence came from a middle-aged woman in good health. The source material was blood.

CDR3 protein: CASSYSRGRGSSYNEQFF. The CDR3 DNA is TGTGCCAGCAGTTACTCGCGGGGACGGGGGAGCTCCTACAATGAGCAGTTCTTC. The chain combines TRBV6-2 or TRBV6-3 with TRBJ2-1; the D gene is possibly TRBD2 (6 bases). Germline lookup yields CDR1 MNHEY and CDR2 SVGEGT. With 0 bases removed from V and 0 bases from J, the gap between germline ends came to 15 bases. The CDR3 is made up of 18 amino acids.